This TCR beta chain is from a study of control samples from healthy donors and cancer patients. Profiled with immunoSEQ multiplex PCR; TCRdb holds only in-frame clones, not every one. This table holds 65,000 to 70,000 clones, about four fifths found once. The CDR3 contains 16 residues. Trimming took 5 bases from V and 0 from J; bases not matched to a gene: 5. Germline V CDR1 and CDR2: ENHRY, SYGVKD. This clone was found a few times. This TCR was sampled from a woman aged 45-65 years with lung cancer. The chain employs TRBV10-3 and TRBJ1-3, with 9 positions matching TRBD1. The sample comprised PBMCs. The CDR3 region has the DNA TGTGCCATCAGTCCCTGGGACAGGGTCTCTGGAAACACCATATATTTT. Its translation is CAISPWDRVSGNTIYF.